The TCR beta chain under discussion was sequenced for a study of cytomegalovirus exposure and HLA in healthy donors (dated by TCRdb to 2016 to 2017). Background for the entire study: According to a later analysis, the roughly 120 validation repertoires were produced on the same platform as the approximately 690 repertoires of the first cohort. The aim of the study was to test whether cataloging public T cell receptors could identify signatures of past pathogen exposure. Along with the roughly 670-subject first cohort, a separate validation cohort of over a hundred different subjects was used. To predict cytomegalovirus infection status, the study brought together high-throughput TCR immunosequencing, statistical association of individual TCRs with disease status, and machine learning.

Libraries were built with the immunoSEQ multiplex PCR assay. As for the authors' bioinformatics: A statistical classification framework was built for diagnosing cytomegalovirus status from the catalog of TCR beta chain sequences. The clones in this table, taken by TCRdb from immuneACCESS, are in-frame only. Not every clone is retained; where verified, under half of the shortfall comes from an unresolved V gene, and the cause of the rest is unknown. The V and J calls and clone size come from that table; D and trimming were worked out from the DNA. Across this sample there are tens of thousands of clones, with approximately 88% seen only once. Of the sample, roughly 1.2% is held by the ten largest clones. Taken from the germline V gene, the CDR1 and CDR2 loops are SNHLY and FYNNEI. Here V drops 5 bases and J drops 0 bases, and the junction holds 3 bases not matched to any gene. Its CDR3 holds 14 amino acids, cysteine through phenylalanine. Only CDR3 DNA is held: 42 bases, read in frame from base 1.

Results the study describes overall, beyond this receptor: Most TCR sequences were observed very rarely across donors, whereas some public TCRs were present in many individuals. Subsequent analysis determined that TCRs grouped into clusters in the first cohort also showed a tendency toward co-occurrence across the 120 or so validation repertoires, and 85% to 95% of cluster scores exceeded 0. In the study, 150 to 200 TCR beta chains were listed as associated with cytomegalovirus. It was suggested by the authors that the approach could potentially be generalized to other disease states and immunological phenotypes. All 120 or so repertoires were used to score co-occurrence in the validation cohort in a later analysis, because that analysis had no HLA typing for the cohort. The classifier was reported to diagnose cytomegalovirus status with high specificity and sensitivity in both the original cohort and the validation cohort. A few of the identified cytomegalovirus-associated TCR beta chains were confirmed in vitro to be specific for cytomegalovirus antigens.

Of note for this clone: Its antigen remains undetermined. Nothing much larger sits one base from this clone, and base qualities are not available.

The donors were included in the validation cohort of 120 subjects, a group kept apart from the roughly 690-subject first cohort. The sequence derives from a woman under 30 in good health and CMV-seronegative. Input material: PBMCs. The sequence is built from TRBV2 and TRBJ2-7; the central 8 bases match TRBD2. Read as DNA, the sequence is TGTGCCAGCAGTACCGGGACTAGCTCCTACGAGCAGTACTTC. Translated, it reads CASSTGTSSYEQYF. Joined to the reference TRBV2 and TRBJ2-7 proteins, this CDR3 gives the full variable domain: EPEVTQTPSHQVTQMGQEVILRCVPISNHLYFYWYRQILGQKVEFLVSFYNNEISEKSEIFDDQFSVERPDGSNFTLKIRSTKLEDSAMYFCASSTGTSSYEQYFGPGTRLTVT.